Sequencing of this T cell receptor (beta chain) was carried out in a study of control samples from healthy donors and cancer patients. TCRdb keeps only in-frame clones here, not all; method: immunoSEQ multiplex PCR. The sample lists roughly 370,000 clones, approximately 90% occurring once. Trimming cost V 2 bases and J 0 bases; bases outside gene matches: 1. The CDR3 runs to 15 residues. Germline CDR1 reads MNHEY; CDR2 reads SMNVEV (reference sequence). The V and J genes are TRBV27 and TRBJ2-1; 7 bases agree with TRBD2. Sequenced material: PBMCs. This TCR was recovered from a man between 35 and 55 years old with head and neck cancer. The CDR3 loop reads CASSLGGSSYNEQFF. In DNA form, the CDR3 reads TGTGCCAGCAGTTTAGGCGGGAGCTCCTACAATGAGCAGTTCTTC.